These 30 T cell receptor beta chains originate from one sample sequenced in a study of vaccination effects on CD4 cells after COVID-19. TCRdb's table, derived via immunoSEQ multiplex PCR, lists solely in-frame clones and lacks some. The table records about 11,000 clones, less than 80% of them present only once. These receptors are not linked to any known antigen. Viral peptide pool expansion of antigen-specific CD4+ T cells preceded sequencing in the ViraFEST assay. It was after nine to eleven days of culture that CD4+ T cells were isolated. Material: CD4+ T cells from PBMCs cultured with HCoV-229E spike peptides, obtained before COVID-19 vaccination. These receptors were obtained from a human donor who received a COVID-19 vaccine.

The chain joins TRBV7-2 to TRBJ2-1; 9 nucleotides match TRBD2. CDR1 and CDR2 (germline): SGHTA, FQGNSA. V shed 8 bases, J shed 5 bases, and the junction held 10 bases outside the gene matches. CDR3 length: 15 amino acids. As DNA, the CDR3 is TGTGCCAGCGGACGGCTAGCGGGACGACACAATGAGCAGTTCTTC. Translation gives CASGRLAGRHNEQFF.

This clone was observed a handful of times. The V call is TRBV6-6, the J call TRBJ1-5; 10 nucleotides match TRBD1. CDR1 MNHNY and CDR2 SVGAGI come from the germline V gene (reference sequence). There are 16 residues in the CDR3. V lost 4 bases to trimming and J lost 3 bases; unmatched junction nucleotides: 6. The CDR3 nucleotides read TGTGCCAGCAGTTCCTTTGGGACAGGGGCCAATCAGCCCCAGCATTTT. This gives the protein CASSSFGTGANQPQHF.

This sequence joins TRBV7-2 and TRBJ2-3; possibly TRBD2 for D (5 bases). V lost 5 bases, J lost 2 bases, and 17 bases lay in between. This CDR3 is built from 16 residues. The germline V gene encodes CDR1 SGHTA and CDR2 FQGNSA. The CDR3 DNA reads as TGTGCCAGCAGCGGACCGACTACGGGCTACACAGATACGCAGTATTTT. Amino acids: CASSGPTTGYTDTQYF.

The V call is TRBV19, the J call TRBJ1-3, with D unresolved. The CDR3 runs to 12 residues. V shed 4 bases and J shed 4 bases, with 5 bases lying between them. The germline V gene encodes CDR1 LNHDA and CDR2 SQIVND (reference sequence). The CDR3 here is CASSKAGNTIYF. DNA of the CDR3: TGTGCCAGTAGTAAGGCCGGAAACACCATATATTTT.

The chain joins TRBV10-3 to TRBJ1-2; 7 positions agree with TRBD1. The junction had 4 bases not matched to a gene; V was cut back by 4 bases and J by 2 bases. CDR1 ENHRY and CDR2 SYGVKD come from the germline V gene. CDR3 length equals 14 residues. CDR3 bases: TGTGCCATCAGTGCGGGACAGACCAACTATGGCTACACCTTC. This encodes CAISAGQTNYGYTF.

This clone came up a few times. The chain uses TRBV5-4 and TRBJ2-1; 10 bases map to TRBD1. V gave up 3 bases and J gave up 7 bases; unmatched junction bases: 7. The length of the CDR3 is 15 residues. Germline CDR1 SGHNT, CDR2 YYREEE (reference sequence). Written as DNA, the CDR3 is TGTGCCAGCAGCTATTGGACAGGGGGGGAAAATGAGCAGTTCTTC. It codes for CASSYWTGGENEQFF.

This chain uses TRBV30 with TRBJ1-5; no clear D. V was cut by 2 bases and J by 4 bases, with 12 bases left in between. Germline-derived CDR1 and CDR2 are GTSNPN and SVGIG (reference sequence). This CDR3 region has 14 residues. Written as DNA, the CDR3 is TGTGCCTGGAGTCTAAACGCGCCGAATCAGCCCCAGCATTTT. Translation: CAWSLNAPNQPQHF. Using reference TRBV30 and TRBJ1-5 for the parts outside the CDR3, the full variable domain is SQTIHQWPATLVQPVGSPLSLECTVEGTSNPNLYWYRQAAGRGLQLLFYSVGIGQISSEVPQNLSASRPQDRQFILSSKKLLLSDSGFYLCAWSLNAPNQPQHFGDGTRLSIL.

This sequence joins TRBV5-6 and TRBJ1-1; no clear D. Germline values: CDR1 SGHDT, CDR2 YYEEEE. The CDR3 length is 17 residues. V lost 1 base, J lost 1 base, and 17 bases lay in between. The CDR3 DNA follows: TGTGCCAGCAGCTTGTTCTTCCGTCCGGACCCGAACACTGAAGCTTTCTTT. This translates into CASSLFFRPDPNTEAFF.

This sequence joins TRBV9 and TRBJ1-3; a weak D match, TRBD1 (5 bases). The germline CDR1 and CDR2 sequences are SGDLS and YYNGEE. V lost 3 bases to trimming and J lost 2 bases, with 12 bases between them. The length of the CDR3 is 15 residues. CDR3 DNA: TGTGCCAGCAGCGCCCAGGGTGACCCTGGAAACACCATATATTTT. It translates to CASSAQGDPGNTIYF.

The chain recombines TRBV12-3 or TRBV12-4 with TRBJ2-1; D is unresolved. Trimming pared 5 bases from V and 13 bases from J, leaving 12 bases between. This CDR3 spans 11 amino acids. In DNA form, the CDR3 reads TGTGCCAGCAGTCTTGGGCCCCGCCAGTTCTTC. Translating gives CASSLGPRQFF.

The chain couples TRBV29-1 to TRBJ2-2; 8 nucleotides match TRBD2. This CDR3 has 15 amino acids. Germline V gene data show CDR1 as SQVTM and CDR2 as ANQGSEA. V gave up 7 bases and J gave up 0 bases; unmatched junction bases: 7. CDR3 region: CSARSGTPNTGELFF. Written as DNA, the CDR3 is TGCAGCGCGCGTAGCGGGACCCCGAACACCGGGGAGCTGTTTTTT.

In nucleotides, the CDR3 is TGTGCCAGCAGCCAGACAATACTAGCGGGAGTGGGGTCCTACGAGCAGTACTTC. Translating it yields CASSQTILAGVGSYEQYF. The rearrangement joins TRBV7-9 to TRBJ2-7; TRBD2 aligns across 11 bases. Trimming took 5 bases from V and 1 from J; bases not matched to a gene: 13. Germline V lookup: CDR1 SEHNR, CDR2 FQNEAQ (reference sequence). The CDR3 spans 18 residues.

The rearrangement joins TRBV7-6 to TRBJ2-7; the D is unclear. Trimming took off 1 base at V and 1 base at J, with 11 bases between the two ends. Germline values: CDR1 SGHVS, CDR2 FNYEAQ. The CDR3 runs 15 residues. CDR3 bases: TGTGCCAGCAGCTTAGAGAGAGGCTTTTCCTACGAGCAGTACTTC. This codes for CASSLERGFSYEQYF.

This clone occurred a few times. This chain links TRBV19 with TRBJ1-6; 10 positions agree with TRBD1. V trimming: 8 bases; J trimming: 10 bases; junction bases outside the gene matches: 11. Germline values: CDR1 LNHDA, CDR2 SQIVND (reference sequence). CDR3 size: 15 residues. CDR3 sequence: CASGLTGGARSPLHF. The CDR3, as DNA: TGTGCCAGTGGACTGACAGGGGGCGCAAGGTCACCCCTCCACTTT. The variable domain in full, completed from reference TRBV19 and TRBJ1-6, reads DGGITQSPKYLFRKEGQNVTLSCEQNLNHDAMYWYRQDPGQGLRLIYYSQIVNDFQKGDIAEGYSVSREKKESFPLTVTSAQKNPTAFYLCASGLTGGARSPLHFGNGTRLTVT.

The chain uses TRBV19 and TRBJ2-5, with 13 nucleotides matching TRBD2. Germline assignment: CDR1 LNHDA and CDR2 SQIVND (reference sequence). The CDR3 totals 19 residues. Trimming removed 4 bases from V and 3 bases from J; junction bases left unmatched: 14. CDR3: CASSSDTGLAGRRKETQYF. For the CDR3, the DNA is TGTGCCAGTAGTAGCGATACGGGACTAGCGGGACGTCGGAAAGAGACCCAGTACTTC.

This chain joins TRBV6-1 and TRBJ1-1; D gene uncertain. V was cut by 0 bases and J by 7 bases, with 9 bases left in between. The V gene's germline CDR1 is MNHNS and CDR2 SASEGT. The CDR3 runs 13 residues. CDR3 DNA sequence: TGTGCCAGCAGTGAAGCCTGGGAACGTGAAGCTTTCTTT. It encodes CASSEAWEREAFF.

This chain uses TRBV28 with TRBJ2-6; D gene unclear. The CDR3 has 12 residues. The germline gives CDR1 MDHEN, CDR2 SYDVKM. Trimming removed 6 bases at V and 8 bases at J, with 8 bases between. DNA of the CDR3: TGTGCCAGCAGCGTCGGGTCCAACGTCCTGACTTTC. The encoded protein is CASSVGSNVLTF.

The DNA for the CDR3 is TGTGCCAGCAGCTTGTTTACTAGCGGCGCCCTCGAGCAGTACTTC. It encodes CASSLFTSGALEQYF. V and J are TRBV5-5 and TRBJ2-7, with 8 bases identical to TRBD2. This CDR3 is 15 amino acids long. The junction had 9 bases not matched to a gene; V was cut back by 1 base and J by 6 bases. Germline V gene lookup returns CDR1 SGHKS and CDR2 YYEKEE (reference sequence).

This clone is a singleton in its sample. The chain carries TRBV10-2 and TRBJ1-6; a weak D match, TRBD1 (5 bases). Deletions cut 3 bases from V and 10 bases from J, with 10 bases between. This CDR3 has 13 residues. CDR1 is WSHSY, CDR2 SAAADI, per germline. CDR3 loop: CASSEPRDSPLHF. CDR3 sequence (DNA): TGCGCCAGCAGTGAACCCCGGGACTCACCCCTCCACTTT.

Only one count was recorded for this clone. The gene calls are TRBV7-2 and TRBJ2-7, with TRBD1 matching over 8 bases. V dropped 1 base and J dropped 2; count of bases not matched to a gene: 4. The length of the CDR3 is 15 residues. Germline CDR1 is SGHTA and CDR2 is FQGNSA. The CDR3 DNA reads TGTGCCAGCAGCTTAGTACAGACAGGGGCCTACGAGCAGTACTTC. Translation: CASSLVQTGAYEQYF.

The V call is TRBV12-5, the J call TRBJ2-5; 10 positions match TRBD1. The CDR3 is 16 residues long. In germline, CDR1 is LGHNT, CDR2 FRNRAP. With V trimmed by 1 base and J by 4 bases, 6 bases remained unmatched. DNA of the CDR3: TGTGCTAGTGGTTTGGGGATCCGGGACAGGGGAGAGACCCAGTACTTC. This codes for CASGLGIRDRGETQYF.

The genes are TRBV7-2 and TRBJ2-5; a weak D match, TRBD1 (6 bases). CDR1 and CDR2 from the germline V gene are SGHTA and FQGNSA. Trimming cost V 5 bases and J 0 bases, with 16 bases left between them. The CDR3 consists of 16 residues. The DNA for the CDR3 is TGTGCCAGCAGCACACGGGCCAGGGGAAACCAAGAGACCCAGTACTTC. Residues: CASSTRARGNQETQYF.

V is TRBV28 and J is TRBJ1-2, with 9 nucleotides matching TRBD1. The J segment lost 1 base and the V segment lost 5 bases, leaving 5 bases of the junction unmatched. Germline V gene sequence: CDR1 MDHEN, CDR2 SYDVKM. The CDR3 has 15 amino acids. DNA for the CDR3: TGTGCCAGCAGTCTGGGACAGGGTGGTAACTATGGCTACACCTTC. It translates to CASSLGQGGNYGYTF.

The chain recombines TRBV28 with TRBJ2-7; 8 bases are a match to TRBD1. This CDR3 comprises 16 residues. V shed 6 bases, J shed 0 bases, and the junction held 10 bases outside the gene matches. The germline V gene has CDR1 MDHEN and CDR2 SYDVKM. The CDR3 DNA reads as TGTGCCAGCAGCTCTCCCGGACAGGGAAGCTCCTACGAGCAGTACTTC. As protein: CASSSPGQGSSYEQYF. Full variable domain (rest looked up from reference TRBV28 and TRBJ2-7): DVKVTQSSRYLVKRTGEKVFLECVQDMDHENMFWYRQDPGLGLRLIYFSYDVKMKEKGDIPEGYSVSREKKERFSLILESASTNQTSMYLCASSSPGQGSSYEQYFGPGTRLTVT.

This clone has a handful of counts. The rearrangement links TRBV28 to TRBJ2-4, with 8 bases matching TRBD2. The CDR3 covers 15 residues. The ends lost 3 bases at V and 1 base at J; junction bases unmatched: 2. Germline loops: CDR1 MDHEN, CDR2 SYDVKM. The CDR3 DNA follows: TGTGCCAGCAGTTTTGGCGGGAGGGCCAAAAACATTCAGTACTTC. Protein: CASSFGGRAKNIQYF.

The rearrangement joins TRBV2 to TRBJ1-3; the D gene is possibly TRBD1 (5 bases). The CDR3 consists of 16 residues. V was trimmed by 2 bases and J by 0 bases, leaving 11 bases between them. Looked up from germline, CDR1 is SNHLY and CDR2 is FYNNEI. This chain's CDR3 is CASSERGTSSGNTIYF. The CDR3 nucleotides read TGTGCCAGCAGTGAACGGGGGACTAGCTCTGGAAACACCATATATTTT.

V is TRBV7-2 and J is TRBJ2-1; 8 bases match TRBD2. CDR1 and CDR2 from the germline V gene are SGHTA and FQGNSA. The CDR3 consists of 16 residues. Unmatched junction bases numbered 9, after V lost 5 bases and J lost 3 bases. The CDR3 bases are TGTGCCAGCAGCCCCCGAGCGGGAGTGGGCTACAATGAGCAGTTCTTC. Translation gives CASSPRAGVGYNEQFF. The variable domain in full, completed from reference TRBV7-2 and TRBJ2-1, reads GAGVSQSPSNKVTEKGKDVELRCDPISGHTALYWYRQSLGQGLEFLIYFQGNSAPDKSGLPSDRFSAERTGGSVSTLTIQRTQQEDSAVYLCASSPRAGVGYNEQFFGPGTRLTVL.

As DNA, the CDR3 is TGTGCCAGCAGCTTATACGGCGGGAGGACTGGCGATGAGCAGTTCTTC. It codes for CASSLYGGRTGDEQFF. This chain links TRBV7-9 with TRBJ2-1; 8 bases are shared with TRBD2. CDR1 is SEHNR, CDR2 FQNEAQ, per germline (reference sequence). The ends lost 2 bases at V and 8 bases at J; junction bases unmatched: 11. There are 16 residues in the CDR3.

Note on this clone: Compared with germline, one end of the junction differs, possibly owing to a read error. The chain combines TRBV7-7 with TRBJ2-2; no firm D call. The CDR3 has 15 amino acids. Germline V CDR1 and CDR2: SSHAT, FNYEAQ (reference sequence). The CDR3 loop reads CASSLVHRLTGELFF. DNA of the CDR3: TGTGCTAGCAGCTTAGTACATCGTCTCACCGGGGAGCTGTTTTTT.

V is TRBV20-1 and J is TRBJ1-1; D call uncertain. Trimming pared 4 bases from V and 7 bases from J, leaving 1 base between. Germline V CDR1 and CDR2: DFQATT, SNEGSKA (reference sequence). This CDR3 region has 8 residues. The CDR3 region has the DNA TGCAGTGCTAATGAAGCTTTCTTT. Translated, it gives CSANEAFF.